These T cell receptor beta chains were read from a single sample in a study of post-analysis software for immune sequencing data. MiXCR, run by TCRdb on the PCR reads, gives a single entry per CDR3 protein. The repertoire holds 750,000 to 950,000 distinct CDR3 sequences, with around 45% as singletons. The sample consisted of blood. The receptors here all came from a girl aged 5 to 17 with multiple sclerosis. CDR3s include the opening cysteine and the closing phenylalanine or tryptophan. D genes are given only for firm matches. Clone size is shown for a subset of rows, as once, few, many or a class of expanded clone.

CDR3aa | CDR3nt | abundance | j_gene | len | d_gene | v_gene
CASSLGLRGQETQYF | TGTGCCAGCAGCTTAGGACTCAGGGGCCAAGAGACCCAGTACTTC | NA | TRBJ2-5 | 15 | NA | TRBV7-3
CASSFLTSGGTDTQYF | TGCGCCAGCAGCTTCCTCACTAGCGGTGGAACAGATACGCAGTATTTT | many | TRBJ2-3 | 16 | TRBD2 | TRBV5-1
CASSLNGQEETQYF | TGCGCCAGCAGCTTAAATGGACAGGAAGAGACCCAGTACTTC | NA | TRBJ2-5 | 14 | TRBD1 | TRBV5-1
CASSLSQRRETQYF | TGTGCCAGCAGCTTATCCCAGAGAAGGGAGACCCAGTACTTC | NA | TRBJ2-5 | 14 | NA | TRBV11-2
CASSLVRDHWYYNEQFF | TGTGCCAGCAGCTTGGTCCGCGATCACTGGTATTACAATGAGCAGTTCTTC | NA | TRBJ2-1 | 17 | NA | TRBV5-4
CASSFIRSEAFF | TGTGCCAGCAGCTTCATCAGAAGTGAAGCTTTCTTT | few | TRBJ1-1 | 12 | NA | TRBV13
CASRPSPGEANYGYTF | TGTGCCAGCAGACCAAGCCCGGGAGAAGCTAACTATGGCTACACCTTC | once | TRBJ1-2 | 16 | NA | TRBV27
CASSLDGGQGNTEAFF | TGTGCCAGCAGCTTAGACGGGGGCCAGGGGAACACTGAAGCTTTCTTT | NA | TRBJ1-1 | 16 | NA | TRBV7-9
CASSLVSTANYGYTF | TGTGCCAGCAGCTTAGTATCCACTGCTAACTATGGCTACACCTTC | few | TRBJ1-2 | 15 | NA | TRBV7-2
CASSLTSGTNEQFF | TGTGCCAGCAGCTTGACTAGCGGCACCAATGAGCAGTTCTTC | few | TRBJ2-1 | 14 | TRBD2 | TRBV7-3
CASSLGAVKETQYF | TGTGCCAGCAGCTTAGGGGCCGTCAAAGAGACCCAGTACTTC | NA | TRBJ2-5 | 14 | NA | TRBV11-2
CSVVLGTMFIEQYF | TGCAGCGTTGTACTTGGGACCATGTTTATCGAGCAGTATTTT | few | TRBJ2-3 | 14 | NA | TRBV29-1
CASSFSKNIQYF | TGTGCCAGCAGTTTTTCCAAAAACATTCAGTACTTC | NA | TRBJ2-4 | 12 | NA | TRBV12-3/TRBV12-4
CTTRGDETQYF | TGTACCACCCGAGGGGATGAGACCCAGTACTTC | NA | TRBJ2-5 | 11 | NA | TRBV10-3
CSVLPGGTPYEQYF | TGCAGCGTGCTGCCAGGGGGTACCCCTTACGAGCAGTACTTC | NA | TRBJ2-7 | 14 | TRBD1 | TRBV29-1
CSVDSLAGVPSSYNEQFF | TGCAGCGTTGATTCGCTAGCGGGAGTCCCAAGCTCCTACAATGAGCAGTTCTTC | few | TRBJ2-1 | 18 | TRBD2 | TRBV29-1
CATSDFGQGLLNEQFF | TGTGCCACCAGTGATTTTGGCCAGGGGCTCCTCAATGAGCAGTTCTTC | NA | TRBJ2-1 | 16 | NA | TRBV24-1
CSARASGREYEQYF | TGCAGTGCTAGGGCTAGCGGGAGGGAGTACGAGCAGTACTTC | NA | TRBJ2-7 | 14 | TRBD2 | TRBV20-1